This T cell receptor (beta chain) stems from a study of T cells in Graves' hyperthyroidism and ophthalmopathy. CDR1 is MNHEY, CDR2 SMNVEV, per germline (reference sequence). V was pared by 6 bases and J by 5 bases, with 16 bases between. The CDR3 consists of 14 residues. This clonotype has a single count. Its antigen is not known. Authors of the study amplified TCR beta CDR3 regions from RNA transcripts. The HTBI set primed first-round TCR CDR3 RT-PCR. TCRdb re-derived calls from the multiplex PCR reads in MiXCR, one entry per CDR3 protein. The data show hundreds of thousands of distinct CDR3 sequences, with around 16% seen just once and around 4% held by the top ten. Study-level points and caveats: Model output signaled ophthalmopathy a median 6.5 months ahead of onset. Appearing also in blood were most of the thyroid clonotypes expanded above 0.001. Ophthalmopathy was told apart from stable hyperthyroidism by a 13 V-J model.

This clonotype originated in a woman aged 25 to 39 with Graves' hyperthyroidism. This chain joins TRBV27 and TRBJ2-5; D ambiguous. Input material: blood. CDR3: CASSPDHLRETQYF. Written as DNA, the CDR3 is TGTGCCAGCAGCCCCGACCATTTGCGGGAGACCCAGTACTTC.